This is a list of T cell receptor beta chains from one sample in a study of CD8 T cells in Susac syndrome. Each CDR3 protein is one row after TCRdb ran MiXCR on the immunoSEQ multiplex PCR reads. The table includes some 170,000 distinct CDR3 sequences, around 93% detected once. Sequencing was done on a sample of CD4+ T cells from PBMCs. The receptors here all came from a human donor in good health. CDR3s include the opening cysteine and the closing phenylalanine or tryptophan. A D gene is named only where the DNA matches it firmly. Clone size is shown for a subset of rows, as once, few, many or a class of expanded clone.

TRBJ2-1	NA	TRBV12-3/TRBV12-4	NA	TGTGCCAGCAGTAGAAGCGGCACCTACAATGAGCAGTTCTTC	CASSRSGTYNEQFF
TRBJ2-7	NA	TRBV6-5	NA	TGTGCCAGCAGTTACACGGGGGAAGGCGAGCAGTACTTC	CASSYTGEGEQYF
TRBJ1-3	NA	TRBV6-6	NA	TGTGCCAGCAGTCCCGGGAGGGGGATAGGTGGAAACACCATATATTTT	CASSPGRGIGGNTIYF
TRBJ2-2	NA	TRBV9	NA	TGTGCCAGCAGCGTAGCGGGGGCCTTTACCGGGGAGCTGTTTTTT	CASSVAGAFTGELFF
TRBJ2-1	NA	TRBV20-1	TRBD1	TGCAGTGCTCCAGACAGGGTTAGAGAGCAGTTCTTC	CSAPDRVREQFF
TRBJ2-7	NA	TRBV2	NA	TGTGCCAGCAGGGATACAGGGTCCTACGAGCAGTACTTC	CASRDTGSYEQYF
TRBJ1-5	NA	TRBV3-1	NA	TGTGCCAGCAGCCAAGATACCGGGGCGAATCAGCCCCAGCATTTT	CASSQDTGANQPQHF
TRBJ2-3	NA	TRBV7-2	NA	TGTGCCAGCAGCCCTGAAGGGGATACGCAGTATTTT	CASSPEGDTQYF
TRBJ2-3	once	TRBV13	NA	TGTGCCAGCAGCCCAACGACAGGGAGGATCACAGATACGCAGTATTTT	CASSPTTGRITDTQYF
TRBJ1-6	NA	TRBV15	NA	TGTGCCACCAGCAGAGTTTCGATCTCACCCCTCCACTTT	CATSRVSISPLHF
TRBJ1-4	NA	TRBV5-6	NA	TGTGCCAGCAGCTTGTCAGGGGTACGCGAAAAACTGTTTTTT	CASSLSGVREKLFF
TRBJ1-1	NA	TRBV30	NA	TGTGCCTTCGGACAGTTTGGAACTGAAGCTTTCTTT	CAFGQFGTEAFF
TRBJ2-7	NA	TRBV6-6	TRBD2	TGTGCCAGCAGTTTTGCTAGCGGGGGGAAGCAGTACTTC	CASSFASGGKQYF
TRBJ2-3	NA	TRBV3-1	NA	TGTGCCAGCAGGATCATGGATACGCAGTATTTT	CASRIMDTQYF
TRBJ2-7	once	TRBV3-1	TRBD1	TGTGCCAGCAGCCAAAAAGGGACAGGGAACGAGCAGTACTTC	CASSQKGTGNEQYF
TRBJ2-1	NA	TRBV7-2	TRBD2	TGTGCCAGCAGCTTAGGGATCGGCGGGGGAGGCGGTGAGCAGTTCTTC	CASSLGIGGGGGEQFF
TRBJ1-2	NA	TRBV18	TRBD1	TGTGCCAGCTCACAGCCCGGGACAGCTAACCTCTATGGCTACACCTTC	CASSQPGTANLYGYTF
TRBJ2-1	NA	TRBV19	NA	TGTGCCAGTCACACAGGGTTCACGTACAATGAGCAGTTCTTC	CASHTGFTYNEQFF
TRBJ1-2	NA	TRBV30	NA	TGTGCCTGGAGTGTTTTCAGGGTGCACTATGGCTACACCTTC	CAWSVFRVHYGYTF
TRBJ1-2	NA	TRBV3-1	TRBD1	TGTGCCAGCAGCCAGGGGGACAGGGGGCAAGGCTACACCTTC	CASSQGDRGQGYTF
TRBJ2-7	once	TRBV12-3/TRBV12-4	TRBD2	TGTGCCAGCAGTCCCTATGCGGGGGGCGACGAGCAGTACTTC	CASSPYAGGDEQYF
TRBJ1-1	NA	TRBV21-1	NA	TGTGCCAGCAGCAAAGTCGGGGGGGCCGGGGGCACTGAAGCTTTCTTT	CASSKVGGAGGTEAFF
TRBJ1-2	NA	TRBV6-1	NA	TGTGCCAGCTCCAGGGAGAAATATGGCTACACCTTC	CASSREKYGYTF
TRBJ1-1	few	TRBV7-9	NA	TGTGCCAGCACTAATACTGAAGCTTTCTTT	CASTNTEAFF
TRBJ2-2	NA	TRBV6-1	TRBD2	TGTGCCAGCAGTGTGGAGGGAGGGGCAGAGCTGTTTTTT	CASSVEGGAELFF
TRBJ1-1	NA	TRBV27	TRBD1	TGTGCCAGCTCGAGACAGGGGATCGGAGCTTTCTTT	CASSRQGIGAFF
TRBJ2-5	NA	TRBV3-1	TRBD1	TGTGCCAGCAGCCAAGAATTGGCTGCCGGGACAGGGGCCCAAGAGACCCAGTACTTC	CASSQELAAGTGAQETQYF
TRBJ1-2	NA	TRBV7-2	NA	TGTGCCAGCAGCCTCCTGGGGGTAGGGTATGGCTACACCTTC	CASSLLGVGYGYTF
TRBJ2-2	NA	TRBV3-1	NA	TGTGCCAGCAGCCAAGTACTTGTGGACACCGGGGAGCTGTTTTTT	CASSQVLVDTGELFF
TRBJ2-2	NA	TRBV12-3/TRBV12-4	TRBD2	TGTGCCAGCACCTTTCGGGGACTAGCGGGGACCTACACCGGGGAGCTGTTTTTT	CASTFRGLAGTYTGELFF
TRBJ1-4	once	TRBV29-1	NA	TGCAGCGTTCGAGGGGATAATGAAAAACTGTTTTTT	CSVRGDNEKLFF
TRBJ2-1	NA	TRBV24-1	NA	TGTGCCACCAGTGACCCGGGACGAAGCTACAATGAGCAGTTCTTC	CATSDPGRSYNEQFF
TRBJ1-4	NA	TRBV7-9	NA	TGTGCCAGCAGCTTAAATCCCACTAATGAAAAACTGTTTTTT	CASSLNPTNEKLFF
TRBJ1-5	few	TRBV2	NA	TGTGCCAGCAGTGAGCAGGGGAATCAGCCCCAGCATTTT	CASSEQGNQPQHF
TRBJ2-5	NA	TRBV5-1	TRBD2	TGCGCCAGCAGCTTGGTGGGGACTAGCGGCCAAGAGACCCAGTACTTC	CASSLVGTSGQETQYF
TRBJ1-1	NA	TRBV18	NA	TGTGCCAGCTCAGCAGCGCAAACGGGGAACACTGAAGCTTTCTTT	CASSAAQTGNTEAFF
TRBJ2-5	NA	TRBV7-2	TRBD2	TGTGCCAGCAGCTATCAGCGGGGTGTGCAAGAGACCCAGTACTTC	CASSYQRGVQETQYF
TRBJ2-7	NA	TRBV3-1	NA	TGTGCCAGCAGCCAAGGGGGGGCGGACCCCTACGAGCAGTACTTC	CASSQGGADPYEQYF
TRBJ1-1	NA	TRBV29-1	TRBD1	TGCAGCGTTGAAGACAGGGGGCAGAAAGCTTTCTTT	CSVEDRGQKAFF
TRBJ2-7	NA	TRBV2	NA	TGTGCCAGCAGTGGGATATTCGGCGAGCAGTACTTC	CASSGIFGEQYF
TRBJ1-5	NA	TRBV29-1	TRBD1	TGCAGCGCCCAACAGGGGAATCAGCCCCAGCATTTT	CSAQQGNQPQHF
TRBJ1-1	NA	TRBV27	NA	TGTGCCAGCAGTTCCTTGACGGGAAACACTGAAGCTTTCTTT	CASSSLTGNTEAFF
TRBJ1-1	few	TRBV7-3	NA	TGTGCCAGCAGCTTAGGTTGGGGGGCTGAAGCTTTCTTT	CASSLGWGAEAFF
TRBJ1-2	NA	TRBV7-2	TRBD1	TGTGCCAGCAGCCCTAGCTTAACAGGGGCGGCAGGCTACACCTTC	CASSPSLTGAAGYTF
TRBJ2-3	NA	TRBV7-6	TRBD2	TGTGCCAGCACCACTAGCGGGGGGCCCACAGATACGCAGTATTTT	CASTTSGGPTDTQYF
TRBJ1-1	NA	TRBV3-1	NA	TGTGCCAGCACCCCCAGAGGGGGGGGGCAAGCTTTCTTT	CASTPRGGGQAFF
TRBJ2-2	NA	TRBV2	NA	TGTGCCAGCAGTGAAACCCTGAACACCGGGGAGCTGTTTTTT	CASSETLNTGELFF
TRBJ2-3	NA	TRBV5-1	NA	TGCGCCAGCAGCTTGGTGGCAGGGAGTACGACAGATACGCAGTATTTT	CASSLVAGSTTDTQYF
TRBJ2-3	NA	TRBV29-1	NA	TGCAGCGTTGATCCGGGCACAGATACGCAGTATTTT	CSVDPGTDTQYF
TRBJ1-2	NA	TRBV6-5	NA	TGTGCCAGCAGTGCCGACTGGGGGGACTATGGCTACACCTTC	CASSADWGDYGYTF
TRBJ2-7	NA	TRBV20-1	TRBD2	TGCAGTGCCCGAACGGGACTAGGATACGAGCAGTACTTC	CSARTGLGYEQYF
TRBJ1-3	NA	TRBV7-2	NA	TGTGCCAGCAGCTCTGTCGGGGCTGGAAACACCATATATTTT	CASSSVGAGNTIYF
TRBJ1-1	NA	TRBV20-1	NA	TGCAGTGTCGCCGGGACACCCATCCCCACTGAAGCTTTCTTT	CSVAGTPIPTEAFF
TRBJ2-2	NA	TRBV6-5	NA	TGTGCCAGCAGGGCGGGATTGAGTAACGGGGAGCTGTTTTTT	CASRAGLSNGELFF